These 12 T cell receptor beta chains were all obtained from the same sample, sequenced in a study of blood T cell repertoires in COVID-19. Using immunoSEQ multiplex PCR, the repertoire was profiled, and TCRdb retains in-frame clones only, with some absent. The table includes 250,000 to 400,000 clones, about 88% detected once. The sequenced sample was PBMCs or T cells enriched from blood (not recorded which). The receptors shown here come from a man in his 60s who had recovered from COVID-19.

This chain links TRBV6-2 or TRBV6-3 with TRBJ2-2; 13 bases agree with TRBD2. CDR1 is MNHEY, CDR2 SVGEGT, per germline. The CDR3 has 17 amino acids. V gave up 5 bases and J gave up 3 bases; unmatched junction bases: 6. The CDR3 protein is CASSPRTSGGYTGELFF. The CDR3 DNA is TGTGCCAGCAGTCCACGGACTAGCGGGGGATACACCGGGGAGCTGTTTTTT.

This clone was recorded only once. This chain joins TRBV19 and TRBJ2-5, with unresolved D. V was pared by 3 bases and J by 2 bases, with 7 bases between. Germline V gives CDR1 LNHDA, CDR2 SQIVND (reference sequence). This CDR3 comprises 13 residues. The CDR3 DNA sequence: TGTGCCAGTAGTATCGCGGTTCAAGAGACCCAGTACTTC. This encodes CASSIAVQETQYF.

Points on this clone: A read error may produce the germline difference seen at one junction end. This chain uses TRBV2 with TRBJ1-4; 7 bases fit TRBD1. Germline lookup yields CDR1 SNHLY and CDR2 FYNNEI. The CDR3 is 12 amino acids. The CDR3 sequence is CASGDRATNEGF. The CDR3 region has the DNA TGTGCCAGCGGAGACAGGGCCACCAACGAGGGATTT.

V and J are TRBV11-2 and TRBJ2-1; 10 bases map to TRBD2. CDR1 SGHAT and CDR2 FQNNGV come from the germline V gene. CDR3 length: 18 residues. V trimming: 3 bases; J trimming: 1 base; junction bases outside the gene matches: 9. CDR3 DNA: TGTGCCAGCAGCTTCTTCAGCGGGAGGGCCGGGTCCTACAATGAGCAGTTCTTC. Translation gives CASSFFSGRAGSYNEQFF.

The chain combines TRBV7-4 with TRBJ2-7; the match to TRBD1 covers 9 bases. Germline CDR1 and CDR2: SGHVT and SQSDAQ. The J segment lost 6 bases and the V segment lost 9 bases, leaving 12 bases of the junction unmatched. This CDR3 is 14 amino acids long. For the CDR3, the DNA is TGTGCCAGAATCCCACGGACAGGGGATCGCGAGCAGTACTTC. Protein product: CARIPRTGDREQYF.

The chain links TRBV30 to TRBJ1-1; 8 nucleotides match TRBD1. The V segment lost 8 bases and the J segment 4 bases; nucleotides outside the gene matches: 6. Germline-derived CDR1 and CDR2 are GTSNPN and SVGIG (reference sequence). The CDR3 consists of 12 residues. The CDR3 nucleotides read TGTGCCGCACGGACAGGGACCACTGAAGCTTTCTTT. Translation: CAARTGTTEAFF.

This clone appeared a single time. Other DNA sequences within the sample encode an identical CDR3. In nucleotides, the CDR3 is TGTGCCAGTAGTATAGGACAGCCGAACACTGAAGCTTTCTTT. This gives the protein CASSIGQPNTEAFF. The chain is built from TRBV19 and TRBJ1-1, with a tentative D call TRBD1 (5 bases). This CDR3 region has 14 residues. The germline gives CDR1 LNHDA, CDR2 SQIVND (reference sequence). The germline V and J ends were trimmed by 1 base and 1 base, with 7 bases remaining between them.

This sequence joins TRBV27 and TRBJ1-3; no firm D call. The V gene's germline CDR1 is MNHEY and CDR2 SMNVEV (reference sequence). This CDR3 is built from 14 residues. Trimming removed 6 bases from V and 0 bases from J, with 9 bases in between. CDR3 region: CASRKAGSGNTIYF. CDR3 nucleotides: TGTGCCAGCAGAAAGGCAGGCTCTGGAAACACCATATATTTT.

This chain connects TRBV24-1 to TRBJ2-3, with TRBD1 as a possible D gene (6 bases). Germline CDR1 reads KGHDR; CDR2 reads SFDVKD. The germline V and J ends were trimmed by 4 bases and 5 bases, with 9 bases remaining between them. The CDR3 extends over 13 amino acids. The CDR3 region is CATSEQQGDTQYF. In DNA form, the CDR3 reads TGTGCCACCAGTGAGCAACAGGGAGATACGCAGTATTTT.

V gene TRBV5-6 combines with J gene TRBJ1-4, with 9 bases identical to TRBD1. Germline loops: CDR1 SGHDT, CDR2 YYEEEE. V shed 7 bases, J shed 6 bases, and the junction held 10 bases outside the gene matches. The CDR3 runs 15 residues. The CDR3 sequence is CASGIRTGVDEKLFF. CDR3 sequence (DNA): TGTGCCAGCGGGATAAGGACAGGGGTTGATGAAAAACTGTTTTTT.

The chain links TRBV29-1 to TRBJ1-1; D is undetermined. The germline V gene has CDR1 SQVTM and CDR2 ANQGSEA. CDR3 length equals 13 residues. The V gene lost 1 base and the J gene lost 1 base, with 7 bases spanning the gap. DNA for the CDR3: TGCAGCGTTGAAGGTACATGGAACACTGAAGCTTTCTTT. It codes for CSVEGTWNTEAFF.

The V call is TRBV3-1 (or the pseudogene TRBV3-2), the J call TRBJ1-1, with 8 nucleotides matching TRBD1. The CDR3 loop spans 14 amino acids. V was pared by 3 bases and J by 4 bases, with 4 bases of the junction left unmatched. Per germline, CDR1 LGHDT and CDR2 YNNKEL (reference sequence). CDR3 loop: CASSHSQGGTEAFF. In DNA, the CDR3 is TGTGCCAGCAGCCACTCACAGGGGGGCACTGAAGCTTTCTTT.